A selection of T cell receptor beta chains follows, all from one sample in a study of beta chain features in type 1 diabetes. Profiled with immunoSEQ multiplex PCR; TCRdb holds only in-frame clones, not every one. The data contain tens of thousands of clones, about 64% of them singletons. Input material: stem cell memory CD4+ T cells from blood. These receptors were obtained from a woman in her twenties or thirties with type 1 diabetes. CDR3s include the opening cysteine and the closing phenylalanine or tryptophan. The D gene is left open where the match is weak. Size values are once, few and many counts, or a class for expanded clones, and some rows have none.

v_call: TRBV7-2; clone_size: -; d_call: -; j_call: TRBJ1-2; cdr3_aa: CASSLSFYGYTF; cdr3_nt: TGTGCCAGCAGCTTATCTTTCTATGGCTACACCTTC
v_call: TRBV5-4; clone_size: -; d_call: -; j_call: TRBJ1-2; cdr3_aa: CASSRGVENYGYTF; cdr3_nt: TGTGCCAGCAGCCGGGGGGTCGAGAACTATGGCTACACCTTC
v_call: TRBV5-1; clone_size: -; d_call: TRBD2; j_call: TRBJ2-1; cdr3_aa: CASSLLAGGGNEQFF; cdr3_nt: TGCGCCAGCAGCTTGTTAGCGGGAGGAGGGAATGAGCAGTTCTTC
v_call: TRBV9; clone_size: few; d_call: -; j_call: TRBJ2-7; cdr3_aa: CASSVGPGAYEQYF; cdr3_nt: TGTGCCAGCAGCGTAGGGCCTGGGGCTTACGAGCAGTACTTC
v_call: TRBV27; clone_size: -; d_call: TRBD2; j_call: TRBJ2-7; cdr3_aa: CASREGGFREEGYEQYF; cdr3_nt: TGTGCCAGCAGGGAGGGAGGGTTTCGGGAGGAAGGATACGAGCAGTACTTC
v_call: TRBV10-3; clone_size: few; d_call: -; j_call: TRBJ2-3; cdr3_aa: CAISERRDTQYF; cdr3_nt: TGTGCCATCAGTGAGAGGAGAGATACGCAGTATTTT
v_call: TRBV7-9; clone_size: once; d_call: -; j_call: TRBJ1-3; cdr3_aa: CASSQTGRSGNTIYF; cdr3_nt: TGTGCCAGCAGCCAAACAGGGAGATCTGGAAACACCATATATTTT
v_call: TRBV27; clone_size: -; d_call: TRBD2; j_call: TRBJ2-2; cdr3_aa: CASSLFGGSNTGELFF; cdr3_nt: TGTGCCAGCAGTTTATTCGGGGGGTCGAACACCGGGGAGCTGTTTTTT
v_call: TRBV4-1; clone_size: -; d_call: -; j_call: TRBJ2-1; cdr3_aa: CASSPDTASYNEQFF; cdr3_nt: TGCGCCAGCAGCCCTGACACGGCCTCCTACAATGAGCAGTTCTTC
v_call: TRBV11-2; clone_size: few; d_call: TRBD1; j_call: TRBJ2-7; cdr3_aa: CASSPFGTGTEQYF; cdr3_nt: TGTGCCAGCAGCCCATTCGGGACAGGGACCGAGCAGTACTTC
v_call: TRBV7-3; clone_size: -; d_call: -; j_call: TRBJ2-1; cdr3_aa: CASSLIGSGAYNEQFF; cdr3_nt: TGTGCCAGCAGCTTAATTGGGTCTGGAGCCTACAATGAGCAGTTCTTC
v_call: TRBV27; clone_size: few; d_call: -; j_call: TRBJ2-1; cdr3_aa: CASSPLGASDYNEQFF; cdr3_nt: TGTGCCAGCAGTCCGCTCGGGGCTAGCGACTACAATGAGCAGTTCTTC
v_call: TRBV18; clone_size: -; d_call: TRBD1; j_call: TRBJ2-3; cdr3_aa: CASSPAGQGSTDTQYF; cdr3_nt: TGTGCCAGCTCACCAGCGGGACAGGGGAGCACAGATACGCAGTATTTT
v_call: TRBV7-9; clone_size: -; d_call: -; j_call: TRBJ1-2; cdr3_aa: CASSLYEGREAGDYGYTF; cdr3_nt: TGTGCCAGCAGCTTATATGAGGGGAGGGAGGCCGGCGACTATGGCTACACCTTC
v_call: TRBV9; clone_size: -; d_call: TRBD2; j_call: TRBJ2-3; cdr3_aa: CASSVGILAGPDTQYF; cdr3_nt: TGTGCCAGCAGCGTAGGTATCCTAGCGGGCCCAGATACGCAGTATTTT
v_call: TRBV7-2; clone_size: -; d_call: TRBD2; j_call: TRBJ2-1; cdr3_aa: CASSFSGGTYNEQFF; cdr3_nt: TGTGCCAGCAGCTTTAGCGGGGGTACCTACAATGAGCAGTTCTTC
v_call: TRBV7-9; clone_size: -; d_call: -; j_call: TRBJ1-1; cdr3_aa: CASSPEAGEAFF; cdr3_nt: TGTGCCAGCAGCCCGGAGGCGGGGGAAGCTTTCTTT
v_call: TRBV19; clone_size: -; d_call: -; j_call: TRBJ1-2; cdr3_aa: CASSIDRAGRIYGYTF; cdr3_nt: TGTGCCAGTAGTATAGATCGAGCCGGGAGAATATATGGCTACACCTTC
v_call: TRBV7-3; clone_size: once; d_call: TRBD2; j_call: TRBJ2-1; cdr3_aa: CASSFPGLAGSYNEQFF; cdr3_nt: TGTGCCAGCAGCTTCCCGGGACTAGCGGGATCCTACAATGAGCAGTTCTTC
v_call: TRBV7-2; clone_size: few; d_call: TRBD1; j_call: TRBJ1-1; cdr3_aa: CASSLVFQGDSGAFF; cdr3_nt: TGTGCCAGCAGCTTAGTGTTCCAGGGGGATAGTGGAGCTTTCTTT
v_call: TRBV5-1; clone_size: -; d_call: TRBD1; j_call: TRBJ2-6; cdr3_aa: CASSSQGAAGANVLTF; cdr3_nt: TGCGCCAGCAGCTCGCAGGGGGCGGCTGGGGCCAACGTCCTGACTTTC
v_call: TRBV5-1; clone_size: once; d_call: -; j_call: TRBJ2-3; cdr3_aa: CASSPVATSTDTQYF; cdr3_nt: TGCGCCAGCAGCCCGGTCGCGACTAGCACAGATACGCAGTATTTT
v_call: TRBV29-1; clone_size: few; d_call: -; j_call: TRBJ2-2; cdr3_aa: CSALRQGGTGELFF; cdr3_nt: TGCAGCGCCCTCCGGCAGGGCGGCACCGGGGAGCTGTTTTTT
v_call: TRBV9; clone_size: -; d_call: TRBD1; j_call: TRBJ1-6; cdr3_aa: CASSEGGLNSPLHF; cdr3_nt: TGTGCCAGCAGCGAAGGGGGCTTAAATTCACCCCTCCACTTT
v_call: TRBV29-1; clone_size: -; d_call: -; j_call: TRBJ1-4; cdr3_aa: CSVGSRANEKLFF; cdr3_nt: TGCAGCGTTGGTTCCAGGGCTAATGAAAAACTGTTTTTT
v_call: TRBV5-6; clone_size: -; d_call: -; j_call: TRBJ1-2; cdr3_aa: CASSSNVLVRGYTF; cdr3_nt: TGTGCCAGCAGCTCCAACGTACTCGTTCGGGGCTACACCTTC
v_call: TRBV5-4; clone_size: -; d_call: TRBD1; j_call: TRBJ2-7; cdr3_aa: CASSLGVDRPYEQYF; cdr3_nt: TGTGCCAGCAGCTTGGGTGTGGACAGGCCCTACGAGCAGTACTTC
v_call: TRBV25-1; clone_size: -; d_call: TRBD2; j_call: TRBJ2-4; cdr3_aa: CASSASSGTKNIQYF; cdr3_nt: TGTGCCAGCAGTGCCTCTAGCGGGACCAAAAACATTCAGTACTTC
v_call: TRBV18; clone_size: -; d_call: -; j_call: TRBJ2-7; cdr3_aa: CASSPNAGTDEQYF; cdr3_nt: TGTGCCAGCTCACCAAATGCGGGGACCGACGAGCAGTACTTC
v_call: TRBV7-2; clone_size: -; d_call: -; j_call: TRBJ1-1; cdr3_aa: CASSAGPNTEAFF; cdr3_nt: TGTGCCAGCAGCGCAGGGCCGAACACTGAAGCTTTCTTT
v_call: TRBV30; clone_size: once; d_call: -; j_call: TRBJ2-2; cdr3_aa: CAWSVNGVGELFF; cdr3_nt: TGTGCCTGGAGTGTAAACGGGGTCGGGGAGCTGTTTTTT
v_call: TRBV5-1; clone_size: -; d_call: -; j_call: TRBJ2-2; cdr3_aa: CASSLQGDTGELFF; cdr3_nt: TGCGCCAGCAGCTTGCAGGGTGACACCGGGGAGCTGTTTTTT
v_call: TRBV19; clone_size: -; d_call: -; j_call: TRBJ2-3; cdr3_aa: CASSIGGGVDTQYF; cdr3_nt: TGCGCCAGTAGTATCGGTGGAGGAGTCGATACGCAGTATTTT
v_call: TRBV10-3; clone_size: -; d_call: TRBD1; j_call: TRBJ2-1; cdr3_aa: CANRDREYDEQFF; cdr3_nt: TGTGCCAACCGGGACAGGGAGTACGATGAGCAGTTCTTC
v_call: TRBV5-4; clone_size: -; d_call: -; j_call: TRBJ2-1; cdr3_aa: CASSLWVGTEQFF; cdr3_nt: TGTGCCAGCAGCTTGTGGGTAGGGACAGAGCAGTTCTTC
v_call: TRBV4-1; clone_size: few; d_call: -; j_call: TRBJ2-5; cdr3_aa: CASSHPGGETQYF; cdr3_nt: TGCGCCAGCAGCCACCCGGGTGGGGAGACCCAGTACTTC
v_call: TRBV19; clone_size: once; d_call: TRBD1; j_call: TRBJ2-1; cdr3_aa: CASQPQGARVSEQFF; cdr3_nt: TGTGCCAGCCAGCCCCAGGGGGCGCGGGTGAGTGAGCAGTTCTTC
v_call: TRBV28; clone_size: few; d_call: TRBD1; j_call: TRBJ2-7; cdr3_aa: CASSQIRDRHYEQYF; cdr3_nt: TGTGCCAGCAGTCAGATCCGGGACAGGCACTACGAGCAGTACTTC
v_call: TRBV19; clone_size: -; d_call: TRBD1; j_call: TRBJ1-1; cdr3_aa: CASRAGDSRGTEAFF; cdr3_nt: TGTGCCAGTAGGGCTGGGGACAGCAGGGGCACTGAAGCTTTCTTT
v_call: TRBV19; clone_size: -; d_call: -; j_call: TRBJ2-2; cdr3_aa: CAMQRGNTGELFF; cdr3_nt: TGTGCCATGCAGAGAGGGAACACCGGGGAGCTGTTTTTT
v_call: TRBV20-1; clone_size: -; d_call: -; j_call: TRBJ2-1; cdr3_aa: CSASDNEQFF; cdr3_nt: TGCAGTGCTAGCGACAATGAGCAGTTCTTC
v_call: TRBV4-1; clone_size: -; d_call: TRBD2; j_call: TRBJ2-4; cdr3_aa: CASSRGGAGGRAKNIQYF; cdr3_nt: TGCGCCAGCAGCCGAGGAGGGGCGGGAGGACGAGCCAAAAACATTCAGTACTTC
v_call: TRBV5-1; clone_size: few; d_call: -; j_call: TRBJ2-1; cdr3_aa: CASSLARDTFLHEQFF; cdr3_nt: TGCGCCAGCAGCTTGGCCCGGGACACATTTTTGCATGAGCAGTTCTTC
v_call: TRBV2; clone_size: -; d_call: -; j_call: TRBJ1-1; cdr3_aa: CASRRGPNTEAFF; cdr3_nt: TGTGCCAGCCGTCGCGGTCCCAACACTGAAGCTTTCTTT
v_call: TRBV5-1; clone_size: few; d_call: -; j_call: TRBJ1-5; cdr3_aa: CASSPGTSNQPQHF; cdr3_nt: TGCGCCAGCAGCCCGGGGACAAGCAATCAGCCCCAGCATTTT
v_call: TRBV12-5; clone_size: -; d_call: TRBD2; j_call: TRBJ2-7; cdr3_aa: CASGPPGLAGSYEQYF; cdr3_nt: TGTGCTAGTGGGCCACCGGGACTAGCGGGATCATACGAGCAGTACTTC
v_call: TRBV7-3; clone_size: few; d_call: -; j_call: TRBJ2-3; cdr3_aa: CASSPQGAGHTDTQYF; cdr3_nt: TGTGCCAGCAGCCCGCAGGGAGCGGGACACACAGATACGCAGTATTTT
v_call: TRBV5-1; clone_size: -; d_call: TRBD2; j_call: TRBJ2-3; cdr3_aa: CASSLGAGPTDTQYF; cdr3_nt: TGCGCCAGCAGCTTGGGAGCGGGACCGACAGATACGCAGTATTTT
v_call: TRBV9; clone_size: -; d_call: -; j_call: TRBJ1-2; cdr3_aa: CASSVGSYGYTF; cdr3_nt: TGTGCCAGCAGCGTAGGCAGCTATGGCTACACCTTC
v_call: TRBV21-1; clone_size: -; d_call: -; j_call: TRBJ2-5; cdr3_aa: CASSKDGSAAKETQYF; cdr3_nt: TGTGCCAGCAGCAAAGACGGCTCCGCGGCGAAAGAGACCCAGTACTTC
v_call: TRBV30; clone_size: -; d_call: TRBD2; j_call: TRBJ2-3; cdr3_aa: CACAFDVWTSGSGGHGDTQYF; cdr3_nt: TGTGCCTGTGCTTTTGACGTTTGGACTAGCGGGAGTGGGGGACACGGAGATACGCAGTATTTT